This TCR beta chain was retrieved from a study of blood T cell repertoires in COVID-19. The assay was immunoSEQ multiplex PCR, and TCRdb's table has in-frame clones only and misses some. The sample carries under 300,000 clones, about nine tenths recorded once. Material for sequencing was PBMCs or T cells enriched from blood (not recorded which). The source is a woman in her 30s with acute COVID-19.

Written as DNA, the CDR3 is TGCGCCAGCAGCTTGAAGACTAGCTTGGAGACCCAGTACTTC. Translating gives CASSLKTSLETQYF. The chain links TRBV5-1 to TRBJ2-5, with 7 bases matching TRBD2. Trimming at V came to 1 base and at J to 5 bases, leaving 5 bases not matched to a gene. This CDR3 is built from 14 residues. Per germline, CDR1 SGHRS and CDR2 YFSETQ.